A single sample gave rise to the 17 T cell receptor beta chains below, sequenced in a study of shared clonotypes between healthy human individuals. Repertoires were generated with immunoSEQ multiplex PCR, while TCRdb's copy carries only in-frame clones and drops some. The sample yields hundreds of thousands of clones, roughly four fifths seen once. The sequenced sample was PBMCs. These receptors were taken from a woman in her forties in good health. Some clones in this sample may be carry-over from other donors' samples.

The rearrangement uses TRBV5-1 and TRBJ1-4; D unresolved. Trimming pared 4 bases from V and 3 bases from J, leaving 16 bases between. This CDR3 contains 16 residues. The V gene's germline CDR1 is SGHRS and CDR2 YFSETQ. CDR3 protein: CASSVDNFPSNEKLFF. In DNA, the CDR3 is TGCGCCAGCAGCGTAGACAATTTCCCTTCTAATGAAAAACTGTTTTTT.

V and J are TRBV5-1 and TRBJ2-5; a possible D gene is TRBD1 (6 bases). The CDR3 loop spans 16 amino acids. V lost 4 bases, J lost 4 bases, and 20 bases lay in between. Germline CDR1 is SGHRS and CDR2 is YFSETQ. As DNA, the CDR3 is TGCGCCAGCAGCCGGGCCAGGGGTTTAGGGGTAGAGACCCAGTACTTC. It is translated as CASSRARGLGVETQYF.

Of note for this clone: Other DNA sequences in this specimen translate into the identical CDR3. CDR3 protein: CASSLGGAYGYTF. The CDR3 bases are TGTGCCAGCAGTTTGGGGGGCGCCTATGGCTACACCTTC. This chain connects TRBV28 to TRBJ1-2, with D perhaps TRBD1 (6 bases). The CDR3 is made up of 13 amino acids. The V and J ends lost 3 bases and 4 bases respectively, with 9 bases between them. Germline V gives CDR1 MDHEN, CDR2 SYDVKM.

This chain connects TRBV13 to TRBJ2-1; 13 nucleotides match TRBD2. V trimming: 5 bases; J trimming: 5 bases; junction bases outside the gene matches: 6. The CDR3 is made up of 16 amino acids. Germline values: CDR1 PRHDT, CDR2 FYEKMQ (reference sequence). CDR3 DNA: TGTGCCAGCAGCGGACTAGCGGGAGCGAGGGACAATGAGCAGTTCTTC. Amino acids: CASSGLAGARDNEQFF.

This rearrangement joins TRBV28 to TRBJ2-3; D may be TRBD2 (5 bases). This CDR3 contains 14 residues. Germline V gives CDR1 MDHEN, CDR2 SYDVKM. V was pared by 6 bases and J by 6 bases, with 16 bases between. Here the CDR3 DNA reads TGTGCCAGCAGCACCCTTAAGAGGAGGGATACGCAGTATTTT. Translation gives CASSTLKRRDTQYF. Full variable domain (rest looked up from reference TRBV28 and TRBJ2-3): DVKVTQSSRYLVKRTGEKVFLECVQDMDHENMFWYRQDPGLGLRLIYFSYDVKMKEKGDIPEGYSVSREKKERFSLILESASTNQTSMYLCASSTLKRRDTQYFGPGTRLTVL.

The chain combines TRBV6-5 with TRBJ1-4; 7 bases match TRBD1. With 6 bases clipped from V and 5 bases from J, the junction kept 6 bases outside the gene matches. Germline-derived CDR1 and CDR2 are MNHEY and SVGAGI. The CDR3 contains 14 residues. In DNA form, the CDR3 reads TGTGCCAGCAGCATGACAGGGTGGAATGAAAAACTGTTTTTT. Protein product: CASSMTGWNEKLFF.

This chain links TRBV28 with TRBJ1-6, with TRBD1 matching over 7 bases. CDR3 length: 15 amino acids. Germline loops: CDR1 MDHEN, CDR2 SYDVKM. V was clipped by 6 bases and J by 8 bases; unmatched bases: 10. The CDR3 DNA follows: TGTGCCAGCAGCCGGGACAGCGGGGTGGATTCACCCCTCCACTTT. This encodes CASSRDSGVDSPLHF.

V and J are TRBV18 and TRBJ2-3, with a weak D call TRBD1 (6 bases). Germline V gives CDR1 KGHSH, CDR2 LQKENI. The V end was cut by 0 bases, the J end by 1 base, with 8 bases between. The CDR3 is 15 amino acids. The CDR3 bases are TGTGCCAGCTCACCACCAGACAGGCGCACAGATACGCAGTATTTT. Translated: CASSPPDRRTDTQYF.

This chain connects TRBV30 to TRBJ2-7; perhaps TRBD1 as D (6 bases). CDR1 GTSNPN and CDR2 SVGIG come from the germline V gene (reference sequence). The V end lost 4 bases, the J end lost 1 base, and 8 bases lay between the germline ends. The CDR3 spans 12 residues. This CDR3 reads CAWTGESYEQYF. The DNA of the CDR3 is TGTGCCTGGACAGGGGAGTCCTACGAGCAGTACTTC. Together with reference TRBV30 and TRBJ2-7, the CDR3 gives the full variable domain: SQTIHQWPATLVQPVGSPLSLECTVEGTSNPNLYWYRQAAGRGLQLLFYSVGIGQISSEVPQNLSASRPQDRQFILSSKKLLLSDSGFYLCAWTGESYEQYFGPGTRLTVT.

The CDR3, as DNA: TGTGCCAGCAGCAAGGGACTAGCGGGAGGATCATCCTACGAGCAGTACTTC. It codes for CASSKGLAGGSSYEQYF. The rearrangement uses TRBV11-2 and TRBJ2-7, with 15 bases that match TRBD2. Germline V gene data show CDR1 as SGHAT and CDR2 as FQNNGV. The CDR3 extends over 17 amino acids. The ends lost 5 bases at V and 1 base at J; junction bases unmatched: 6.

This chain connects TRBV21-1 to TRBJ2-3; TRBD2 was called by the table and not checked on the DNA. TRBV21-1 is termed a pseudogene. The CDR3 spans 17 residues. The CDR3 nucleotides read TGTGCCAGCAGCACACGACTAGTCATCCCCTGCACTGGTACGCAGTATTTT. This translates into CASSTRLVIPCTGTQYF.

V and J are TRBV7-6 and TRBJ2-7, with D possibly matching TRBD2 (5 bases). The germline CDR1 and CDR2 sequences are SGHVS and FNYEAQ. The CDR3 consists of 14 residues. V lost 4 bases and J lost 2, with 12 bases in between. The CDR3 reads CASSSGGGTYEQYF. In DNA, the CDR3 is TGTGCCAGCAGCTCAGGCGGAGGCACCTACGAGCAGTACTTC.

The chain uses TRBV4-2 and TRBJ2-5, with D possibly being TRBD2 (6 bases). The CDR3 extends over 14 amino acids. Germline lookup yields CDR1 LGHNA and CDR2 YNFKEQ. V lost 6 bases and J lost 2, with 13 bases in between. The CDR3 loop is CASRREMNQETQYF. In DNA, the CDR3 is TGTGCCAGCAGACGGGAGATGAATCAAGAGACCCAGTACTTC.

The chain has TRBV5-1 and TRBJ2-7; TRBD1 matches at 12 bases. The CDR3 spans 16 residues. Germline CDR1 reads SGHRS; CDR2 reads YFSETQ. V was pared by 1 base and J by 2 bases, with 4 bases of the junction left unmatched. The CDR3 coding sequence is TGCGCCAGCAGCTTGTCCGGGACAGGGGGCACCTACGAGCAGTACTTC. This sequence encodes CASSLSGTGGTYEQYF.

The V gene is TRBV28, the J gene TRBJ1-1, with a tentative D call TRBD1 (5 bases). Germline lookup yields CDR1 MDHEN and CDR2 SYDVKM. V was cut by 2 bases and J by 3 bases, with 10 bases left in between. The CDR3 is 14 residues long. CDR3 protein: CASSLRPGDTEAFF. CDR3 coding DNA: TGTGCCAGCAGTTTACGACCGGGGGACACTGAAGCTTTCTTT.

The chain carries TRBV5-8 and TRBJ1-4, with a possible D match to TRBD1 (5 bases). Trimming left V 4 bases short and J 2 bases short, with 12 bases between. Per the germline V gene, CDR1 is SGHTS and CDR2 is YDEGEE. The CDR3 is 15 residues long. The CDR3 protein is CASSPRGATNEKLFF. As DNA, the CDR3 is TGTGCCAGCAGCCCTCGAGGGGCGACTAATGAAAAACTGTTTTTT.

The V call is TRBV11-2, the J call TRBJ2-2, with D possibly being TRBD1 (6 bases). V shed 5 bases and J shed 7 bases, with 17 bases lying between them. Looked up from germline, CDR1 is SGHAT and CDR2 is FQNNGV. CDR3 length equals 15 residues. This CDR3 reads CASSQTQGLGGELFF. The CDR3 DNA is TGTGCCAGCAGCCAAACTCAGGGGTTGGGCGGGGAGCTGTTTTTT.